Reported below is one T cell receptor beta chain. As yet, its antigen is unknown. Per the study methods: Each donor had about 95,000 to nearly 550,000 clonotypes. TCRdb re-derived calls from the 5' RACE reads in MiXCR, one entry per CDR3 protein. The V and J calls here are based on TCRdb, not the publication. The repertoire has about 370,000 distinct CDR3 sequences, approximately 30% of them found once; the top ten carry 5.5% to 7%. The data derive from a study of identical twins' blood T cells. Study findings and constraints: Twins reportedly had markedly more similar V usage than unrelated donors, even among out-of-frame TCRbeta clonotypes.

The CDR3 contains 12 residues. V lost 8 bases to trimming and J lost 4 bases, with 14 bases between them. Germline CDR1 and CDR2: DFQATT and SNEGSKA (reference sequence). This rearrangement joins TRBV20-1 to TRBJ1-2; D is unclear. Sequenced: PBMCs. This TCR derives from a woman between 18 and 50 years old in good health. The CDR3 DNA is TGCAGTACATACGGGGTACCCTATGGCTACACCTTC. As protein: CSTYGVPYGYTF.